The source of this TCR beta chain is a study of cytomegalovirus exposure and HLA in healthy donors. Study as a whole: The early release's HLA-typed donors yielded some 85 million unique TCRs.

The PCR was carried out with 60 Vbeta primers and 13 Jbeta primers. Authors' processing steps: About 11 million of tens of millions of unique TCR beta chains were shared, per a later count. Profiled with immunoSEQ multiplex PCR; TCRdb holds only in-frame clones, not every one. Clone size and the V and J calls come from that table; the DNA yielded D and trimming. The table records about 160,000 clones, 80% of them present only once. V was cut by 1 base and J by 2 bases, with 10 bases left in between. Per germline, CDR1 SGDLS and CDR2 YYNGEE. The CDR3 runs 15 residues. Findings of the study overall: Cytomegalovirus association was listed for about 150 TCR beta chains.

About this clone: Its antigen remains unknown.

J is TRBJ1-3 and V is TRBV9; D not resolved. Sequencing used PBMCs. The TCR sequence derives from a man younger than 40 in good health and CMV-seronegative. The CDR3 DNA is TGTGCCAGCAGCGTAACCCCAGTTCCTGGAAACACCATATATTTT. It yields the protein CASSVTPVPGNTIYF.